This T cell receptor beta chain derives from a study of blood T cells in healthy people across ages. The germline V gene encodes CDR1 SGHNT and CDR2 YYREEE (reference sequence). The CDR3 extends over 16 amino acids. The V and J ends lost 2 bases and 0 bases respectively, with 13 bases between them. Next came a second PCR, run for about 7 to 12 cycles, which used a sample-barcoded 5' primer along with a J-beta primer mix. TCRdb re-called the 5' RACE reads with MiXCR, one entry per CDR3 protein. The repertoire holds over 1.5 million distinct CDR3 sequences, with less than 50% as singletons. The chain is built from TRBV5-4 and TRBJ2-3; tentative D call: TRBD2 (5 bases). The material sequenced was blood. The receptor was isolated from a woman between 40 and 55 years old in good health. The CDR3 region is CASSFSEIPSTDTQYF. As DNA, the CDR3 is TGTGCCAGCAGCTTTAGCGAGATCCCCAGCACAGATACGCAGTATTTT.